This TCR beta chain came from a study of T cells in Graves' hyperthyroidism and ophthalmopathy. Notes on the study in general: Most expanded thyroid clonotypes above 0.001 recurred in blood.

Authors of the study amplified TCR beta CDR3 regions from RNA transcripts. HTBI primers were the set used in a first-round RT-PCR of the TCR CDR3. Each CDR3 protein is one row after TCRdb ran MiXCR on the multiplex PCR reads. The table has roughly 700,000 distinct CDR3 sequences, 30% to 40% seen once. Together with thyroid ultrasound, orbital computed tomography, serum thyroxine and TRAb, clinical symptoms were used for diagnoses. The CDR3 covers 15 residues. Between the trimmed V and J ends, which lost 5 bases and 10 bases, there was a span of 20 bases. In germline, CDR1 is SGHTA, CDR2 FQGNSA. A remark on this clonotype: Antigen specificity is unknown.

This clonotype originated in a woman aged 40 to 50 with Graves' hyperthyroidism. Specimen: blood. The V call is TRBV7-2, the J call TRBJ1-4; TRBD1 is a possible D gene (6 bases). Written as DNA, the CDR3 is TGTGCCAGCAGCCCGGACAGCCGGGGTATTGTAAAACTGTTTTTT. It yields the protein CASSPDSRGIVKLFF.